These T cell receptor beta chains were read from a single sample in a study of CD8+ T cells in alopecia areata. The method was immunoSEQ multiplex PCR; TCRdb's version includes in-frame clones alone and lacks a portion of them. Of about 37,000 clones in the sample, nearly 55% were seen once. Sequencing was performed on CD4+ Tregs sorted from blood. These receptors all stem from a human donor with alopecia areata. CDR3s include the opening cysteine and the closing phenylalanine or tryptophan. Fields, in order: V gene, D gene, clone size, J gene, CDR3 DNA, CDR3 protein. The D gene is left open where the match is weak. Not all rows give a size; the values are once, few, many and, for expanded clones, a class.

>TRBV4-2|.|.|TRBJ2-3
TGTGCCAGCAGCCAGGACGCAGGGCCTGGAAGATATACGCAGTATTTT
CASSQDAGPGRYTQYF
>TRBV5-4|.|.|TRBJ2-7
TGTGCCAGCAGCCTTGGTGGGAAAGGGTACGAGCAGTACTTC
CASSLGGKGYEQYF
>TRBV4-1|.|.|TRBJ1-1
TGCGCCAGCAGCTCAACCGTCAGGGGACTTCCAGGTACTGAAGCTTTCTTT
CASSSTVRGLPGTEAFF
>TRBV6-6|.|.|TRBJ1-1
TGTGCCAGCAGTTGGGAGGGAAAAGAAACTGAAGCTTTCTTT
CASSWEGKETEAFF
>TRBV2|.|once|TRBJ1-1
TGTGCCAGCTCGACTCGGGTCTTCCCCAACACTGAAGCTTTCTTT
CASSTRVFPNTEAFF
>TRBV19|.|.|TRBJ1-5
TGTGCCAGTAGTATCGAGACTTTATGGGGCAATCAGCCCCAGCATTTT
CASSIETLWGNQPQHF
>TRBV7-2|.|few|TRBJ2-1
TGTGCCAGCAGCTTAGTCGGGCTGCTGAATGAGCAGTTCTTC
CASSLVGLLNEQFF
>TRBV7-3|.|few|TRBJ2-3
TGTGCCAGCAGCCTGACAGGAGCTACGCAGTATTTT
CASSLTGATQYF
>TRBV5-1|TRBD2|.|TRBJ2-1
TGCGCCAGCAGCTTCGCGGTAGCGGGACGGGGTGAGCAGTTCTTC
CASSFAVAGRGEQFF
>TRBV19|.|few|TRBJ1-5
TGTGCCAGTAGTACACAGGTTCATCAGCCCCAGCATTTT
CASSTQVHQPQHF
>TRBV5-6|TRBD1|once|TRBJ1-2
TGTGCCAGCAGTCGAGGACAGGTCAACTATGGCTACACCTTC
CASSRGQVNYGYTF
>TRBV18|.|few|TRBJ2-6
TGTGCCAGCTCACTTACGGGCAGACTGAGCTCTGGGGCCAACGTCCTGACTTTC
CASSLTGRLSSGANVLTF
>TRBV19|.|.|TRBJ2-1
TGTGCCAGTAGCCCTCGTCACAGGACCAACTCCTACAATGAGCAGTTCTTC
CASSPRHRTNSYNEQFF
>TRBV5-5|TRBD1|.|TRBJ2-7
TGTGCCAGCAGCTTGAGAGGACAGGGGGCCGAGACCTACGAGCAGTACTTC
CASSLRGQGAETYEQYF
>TRBV5-1|TRBD1|few|TRBJ1-1
TGCGCCAGCAGCTTGGTCGGAGGGGGCTCGACTGAAGCTTTCTTT
CASSLVGGGSTEAFF
>TRBV5-1|.|.|TRBJ2-7
TGCGCCAGCAGCTTGGGTTCCGGGGGAGCCTACGAGCAGTACTTC
CASSLGSGGAYEQYF
>TRBV2|.|.|TRBJ2-7
TGTGCCAGTAGCGCGGCCTACGAGCAGTACTTC
CASSAAYEQYF
>TRBV4-1|TRBD2|.|TRBJ2-4
TGCGCCAGCAGCCCTATAGGGGAGGGGAAAGCCAAAAACATTCAGTACTTC
CASSPIGEGKAKNIQYF
>TRBV7-2|.|.|TRBJ2-7
TGTGCCAGCAGCCGAGACAGGTCCTCCTACGAGCAGTACTTC
CASSRDRSSYEQYF
>TRBV4-3|TRBD1|.|TRBJ1-2
TGCGCCAGCAGCCAAGATTTGGTACAGGGGAGGTATGGCTACACCTTC
CASSQDLVQGRYGYTF
>TRBV7-2|TRBD2|once|TRBJ2-1
TGTGCCAGCAGCCGCTTAGCGGGGGTCTCCTACAATGAGCAGTTCTTC
CASSRLAGVSYNEQFF
>TRBV29-1|.|.|TRBJ2-1
TGCAGCGTTGTCCGGGGAGGAGCCAATGAGCAGTTCTTC
CSVVRGGANEQFF
>TRBV7-9|.|.|TRBJ2-7
TGTGCCAGCAGCTTAGAAGCGGCTGGCTACGAGCAGTACTTC
CASSLEAAGYEQYF
>TRBV30|TRBD2|.|TRBJ2-3
TGTGCCTGGGGACTAGCAGATACGCAGTATTTT
CAWGLADTQYF
>TRBV28|.|medium-sized|TRBJ2-5
TGTGCCAGCAGTAAACAGTCTCGGCTCAGGGGAGGAGGGACCCAGTACTTC
CASSKQSRLRGGGTQYF
>TRBV19|.|few|TRBJ1-1
TGTGCCAGTAGTCTGAGGGGGATGAACACTGAAGCTTTCTTT
CASSLRGMNTEAFF
>TRBV7-6|.|.|TRBJ1-5
TGTGCCAGCAGCCGTAGCCCTCAGTCGCCCCAGCATTTT
CASSRSPQSPQHF
>TRBV7-3|TRBD2|.|TRBJ2-3
TGTGCCAGCAGCTTAGTAGCGGGTAGCACAGATACGCAGTATTTT
CASSLVAGSTDTQYF
>TRBV6-5|.|.|TRBJ2-7
TGTGCCAGCAGTAATCCGGGGACACGCGAGCAGTACTTC
CASSNPGTREQYF
>TRBV7-2|TRBD2|.|TRBJ2-7
TGTGCCAGCAGCAAAACTAGCGGGGGATCCTACGAGCAGTACTTC
CASSKTSGGSYEQYF
>TRBV7-2|.|.|TRBJ1-2
TGTGCCAGCAGCTTAGTATCTGGGCAGGGGATGGACTATGGCTACACCTTC
CASSLVSGQGMDYGYTF
>TRBV15|.|.|TRBJ2-5
TGTGCCACCAGCCGTGGGGTGGCAGGGCAAGAGACCCAGTACTTC
CATSRGVAGQETQYF
>TRBV9|.|few|TRBJ2-3
TGTGCCAGCAGCGCCACCGCCTTCACAGATACGCAGTATTTT
CASSATAFTDTQYF